These 32 T cell receptor beta chains originate from one sample sequenced in a study of T cell repertoires in cytomegalovirus infection. Each CDR3 protein gets one entry after TCRdb re-called the reads with MiXCR. The repertoire includes more than 400,000 distinct CDR3 sequences, about 26% of them detected once, and 13% sits in the top ten. Sequences were obtained from PBMCs. All receptors come from a human donor in good health (CMV status not recorded). Some clones in this sample may be carry-over from other donors' samples.

This chain joins TRBV6-2 or TRBV6-3 and TRBJ1-1; no firm D call. Germline CDR1 MNHEY, CDR2 SVGEGT. Trimming stripped 2 bases from V and 4 bases from J, with 11 bases between. The CDR3 spans 14 residues. CDR3 in DNA: TGTGCCAGCAGTTACGGTCCCGGTACCACTGAAGCTTTCTTT. Residues: CASSYGPGTTEAFF.

This clonotype was picked up one time. The chain carries TRBV7-7 and TRBJ2-5; D is perhaps TRBD1 (5 bases). This CDR3 comprises 14 residues. V was shortened by 2 bases and J by 5 bases, with 12 bases between the two germline ends. The germline CDR1 and CDR2 sequences are SSHAT and FNYEAQ (reference sequence). CDR3 residues: CASSLLRAWETQYF. The CDR3 DNA reads as TGTGCCAGCAGCTTACTCAGGGCGTGGGAGACCCAGTACTTC.

This clonotype was observed at least ten times. J is TRBJ2-5 and V is TRBV6-2 or TRBV6-3; TRBD1 is a possible D gene (6 bases). Germline V gene sequence: CDR1 MNHEY, CDR2 SVGEGT. This CDR3 is 15 amino acids long. V lost 9 bases and J lost 2, with 19 bases in between. CDR3 sequence (DNA): TGTGCCAGGATTCGACAGGTTTCTTCGCAAGAGACCCAGTACTTC. It yields the protein CARIRQVSSQETQYF.

This clonotype was seen a single time. The chain recombines TRBV30 with TRBJ2-2, with 9 positions matching TRBD2. The CDR3 runs 15 residues. The trim removed 5 bases at V and 0 bases at J, leaving 4 bases unmatched. Germline CDR1 GTSNPN, CDR2 SVGIG (reference sequence). The DNA for the CDR3 is TGTGCCTGGGCAGCGGGAGGATCGAACACCGGGGAGCTGTTTTTT. Its translation: CAWAAGGSNTGELFF. The complete variable domain, with remaining parts taken from reference TRBV30 and TRBJ2-2, reads SQTIHQWPATLVQPVGSPLSLECTVEGTSNPNLYWYRQAAGRGLQLLFYSVGIGQISSEVPQNLSASRPQDRQFILSSKKLLLSDSGFYLCAWAAGGSNTGELFFGEGSRLTVL.

In its sample, this clonotype was seen once. The chain uses TRBV29-1 and TRBJ2-7; TRBD1 agrees at 11 bases. Per germline, CDR1 SQVTM and CDR2 ANQGSEA. The CDR3 contains 13 residues. Trimming removed 7 bases from V and 5 bases from J; junction bases left unmatched: 7. The CDR3: CSGHRTGGDEQYF. The CDR3 DNA follows: TGCAGCGGCCACCGGACAGGGGGCGACGAGCAGTACTTC.

The chain is built from TRBV6-2 or TRBV6-3 and TRBJ2-1, with 9 bases matching TRBD2. J was trimmed by 6 bases and V by 0 bases; bases with no gene match: 6. The germline gives CDR1 MNHEY, CDR2 SVGEGT. This CDR3 region has 16 residues. The CDR3 loop is CASSYSGLAGFNEQFF. CDR3 DNA sequence: TGTGCCAGCAGTTACTCTGGCCTAGCGGGATTCAATGAGCAGTTCTTC.

This clonotype is a singleton in its sample. CDR3 nucleotide sequence: TGTGCCACCAGTGATTACAGGGGACCAGGTACGCAGTATTTT. This translates into CATSDYRGPGTQYF. V usage is TRBV24-1 and J usage is TRBJ2-3, with 7 bases matching TRBD1. V gave up 2 bases and J gave up 8 bases; unmatched junction bases: 6. The CDR3 spans 14 residues. Germline CDR1 reads KGHDR; CDR2 reads SFDVKD.

In this sample, this clonotype turned up many times. The genes are TRBV19 and TRBJ1-2; D is undetermined. This CDR3 is 13 amino acids long. The germline gives CDR1 LNHDA, CDR2 SQIVND (reference sequence). V shed 5 bases and J shed 0 bases, with 7 bases lying between them. CDR3 sequence reads: CASSSVPNYGYTF. In DNA form, the CDR3 reads TGTGCCAGTAGTTCCGTCCCTAACTATGGCTACACCTTC.

The J gene is TRBJ1-1, the V gene TRBV7-6; D is unresolved. V was trimmed by 4 bases and J by 7 bases, leaving 19 bases between them. Per germline, CDR1 SGHVS and CDR2 FNYEAQ. The CDR3 has 15 amino acids. CDR3 sequence (DNA): TGTGCCAGCAGCTCGATTGCCGGGAGCAAAAGTGAAGCTTTCTTT. Translating gives CASSSIAGSKSEAFF.

This clonotype occurred a few times. The chain combines TRBV6-2 or TRBV6-3 with TRBJ2-3; possibly TRBD2 for D (6 bases). The CDR3 has 17 residues. The germline V gene has CDR1 MNHEY and CDR2 SVGEGT. CDR3 loop: CASYSPRRDLGSDTQYF. CDR3 coding DNA: TGTGCTAGCTACTCTCCGCGTCGGGACTTGGGCTCAGATACGCAGTATTTT.

This clonotype was counted between two and nine times. The chain recombines TRBV29-1 with TRBJ2-1; 13 bases are a match to TRBD2. The trim removed 8 bases at V and 0 bases at J, leaving 10 bases unmatched. Per germline, CDR1 SQVTM and CDR2 ANQGSEA. The CDR3 has 17 amino acids. For the CDR3, the DNA is TGCAGCCTCTTTGGGGGACTAGCGGGGAGCTCCTACAATGAGCAGTTCTTC. Residues: CSLFGGLAGSSYNEQFF.

This rearrangement joins TRBV4-1 to TRBJ2-3; 10 bases align to TRBD2. The CDR3 runs 16 residues. Germline V gene sequence: CDR1 MGHRA, CDR2 YSYEKL. J lost 5 bases, V lost 4 bases, and 9 bases had no gene match. The CDR3 sequence: CASSPSLSGREDTQYF. The CDR3 DNA is TGCGCCAGCAGCCCAAGTCTCAGCGGGAGGGAAGATACGCAGTATTTT.

This clonotype appeared a few times. This chain links TRBV6-2 or TRBV6-3 with TRBJ2-1, with a weak D call TRBD2 (6 bases). CDR1 and CDR2 (germline): MNHEY, SVGEGT. V shed 6 bases and J shed 4 bases, with 10 bases lying between them. This CDR3 region has 13 residues. The CDR3 DNA reads TGTGCCAGCAGCGCTAGCGAATACAATGAGCAGTTCTTC. Its translation is CASSASEYNEQFF.

The chain has TRBV20-1 and TRBJ1-1, with TRBD1 as a possible D gene (6 bases). V was pared by 4 bases and J by 6 bases, with 12 bases between. This CDR3 has 12 amino acids. Germline V CDR1 and CDR2: DFQATT, SNEGSKA (reference sequence). The CDR3 is CSAIEGGSEAFF. Written as DNA, the CDR3 is TGCAGTGCTATTGAGGGGGGCTCTGAAGCTTTCTTT.

This clonotype turned up a few times. V gene TRBV19 combines with J gene TRBJ2-3; maybe TRBD2 (6 bases). CDR3 length equals 13 residues. Trimming left V 1 base short and J 6 bases short, with 8 bases between. The germline gives CDR1 LNHDA, CDR2 SQIVND (reference sequence). CDR3 in DNA: TGTGCCAGTAGTATAGTGGGGAGGGATACGCAGTATTTT. This encodes CASSIVGRDTQYF.

Only a few counts were recorded for this clonotype. This rearrangement joins TRBV10-3 to TRBJ2-3; possible D gene TRBD2, 6 bases. Between the trimmed V and J ends, which lost 4 bases and 4 bases, there was a span of 12 bases. The CDR3 has 14 residues. Germline CDR1 is ENHRY and CDR2 is SYGVKD. The CDR3 DNA is TGTGCCATCAGTGTCGGGGGAGAAGCAGATACGCAGTATTTT. Residues: CAISVGGEADTQYF.

The genes are TRBV10-3 and TRBJ2-7; D might be TRBD1 (6 bases). The CDR3 has 14 residues. Looked up from germline, CDR1 is ENHRY and CDR2 is SYGVKD. V lost 4 bases to trimming and J lost 4 bases, with 14 bases between them. The CDR3 protein is CAISAGHGTYEQYV. The CDR3 DNA reads TGTGCCATCAGTGCGGGACACGGAACATACGAGCAGTACGTC.

There are a few counts of this clonotype. CDR3 DNA: TGTGCCAGCAGGGGTTCCTACGAGCAGTACTTC. Its protein product is CASRGSYEQYF. The V and J genes are TRBV6-1 and TRBJ2-7; D gene ambiguous. This CDR3 comprises 11 residues. Germline CDR1 reads MNHNS; CDR2 reads SASEGT. V lost 6 bases and J 1 base, leaving 4 bases between the germline ends.

This chain uses TRBV7-2 with TRBJ1-5; D is undetermined. Trimming cost V 5 bases and J 7 bases, with 15 bases left between them. Germline CDR1 SGHTA, CDR2 FQGNSA. The CDR3 runs to 14 residues. CDR3 residues: CASSVLAGRQPQHF. The CDR3 nucleotides read TGTGCCAGCAGCGTACTGGCGGGGAGGCAGCCCCAGCATTTT.

CDR3 DNA sequence: TGTGCCAGTACCCCGGGACTAGCGGAATACAATGAGCAGTTCTTC. This gives the protein CASTPGLAEYNEQFF. The rearrangement joins TRBV19 to TRBJ2-1; 11 bases map to TRBD2. Germline V lookup: CDR1 LNHDA, CDR2 SQIVND (reference sequence). CDR3 length: 15 residues. J was trimmed by 4 bases and V by 7 bases; bases with no gene match: 6.

This clonotype was counted a single time. J is TRBJ2-1 and V is TRBV29-1; D tentatively reads TRBD1 or TRBD2 (6 bases each). Germline lookup yields CDR1 SQVTM and CDR2 ANQGSEA. The V end lost 4 bases, the J end lost 0 bases, and 10 bases lay between the germline ends. The CDR3 is 14 residues long. CDR3: CSVVPGASYNEQFF. DNA of the CDR3: TGCAGCGTTGTTCCGGGGGCCTCCTACAATGAGCAGTTCTTC.

The rearrangement joins TRBV12-5 to TRBJ2-3; D ambiguous. Trimming removed 1 base at V and 4 bases at J, with 9 bases between. This CDR3 has 14 residues. Germline V lookup: CDR1 LGHNT, CDR2 FRNRAP. The CDR3 region has the DNA TGTGCTAGTGGTTTGGACCTCTTCTCAGATACGCAGTATTTT. It is translated as CASGLDLFSDTQYF.

The chain links TRBV29-1 to TRBJ2-7; perhaps TRBD2 as D (5 bases). The CDR3 length is 14 residues. V was clipped by 4 bases and J by 0 bases, with 13 bases between them. Germline V gene data show CDR1 as SQVTM and CDR2 as ANQGSEA. CDR3 DNA: TGCAGCGTTGGGGGAGCCTCTAGCTCCTACGAGCAGTACTTC. This sequence encodes CSVGGASSSYEQYF.

This clonotype showed up many times. This rearrangement joins TRBV7-8 to TRBJ1-1; a weak D match, TRBD1 (6 bases). CDR1 is SGHVS and CDR2 is FQNEAQ in the germline V gene. The CDR3 totals 15 residues. Trimming removed 0 bases from V and 4 bases from J, with 12 bases in between. Here the CDR3 DNA reads TGTGCCAGCAGCTTAGCGCTAGGGGGGTCCACTGAAGCTTTCTTT. Amino acid sequence: CASSLALGGSTEAFF.

This clonotype was detected only a few times. The V gene is TRBV4-1, the J gene TRBJ1-2; 7 nucleotides agree with TRBD1. The CDR3 has 15 amino acids. V dropped 0 bases and J dropped 4; count of bases not matched to a gene: 5. CDR1 and CDR2 from the germline V gene are MGHRA and YSYEKL. CDR3 amino acids: CASSQEKGAGYGYTF. CDR3 nucleotides: TGCGCCAGCAGCCAAGAAAAGGGGGCCGGCTATGGCTACACCTTC.

The V call is TRBV5-1, the J call TRBJ2-7, with D possibly matching TRBD1 (6 bases). Germline V gene sequence: CDR1 SGHRS, CDR2 YFSETQ. V shed 1 base and J shed 0 bases, with 11 bases lying between them. The CDR3 consists of 15 residues. The CDR3 sequence is CASSLFPDSSYEQYV. CDR3 nucleotides: TGCGCCAGCAGCTTGTTCCCGGACAGCTCCTACGAGCAGTACGTC.

This clonotype showed up just a few times. J is TRBJ1-4 and V is TRBV7-2; no clear D gene. The CDR3 is 16 amino acids. CDR1 is SGHTA and CDR2 is FQGNSA in the germline V gene. Trimming took 1 base from V and 8 from J, leaving 17 bases between them. The CDR3 DNA is TGTGCCAGCAGCTTAGACTTGTGGGGTGCTGCGGAAAAACTGTTTTTT. Translating gives CASSLDLWGAAEKLFF.

J is TRBJ2-3 and V is TRBV12-3 or TRBV12-4, with D possibly TRBD1 on 5 matching bases. The length of the CDR3 is 17 residues. V was shortened by 5 bases and J by 6 bases, with 24 bases between the two germline ends. The DNA of the CDR3 is TGTGCCAGCAGTCCAGTAGGGGCACCCGATTTCCGGGATACGCAGTATTTT. This sequence encodes CASSPVGAPDFRDTQYF.

Many counts were recorded for this clonotype. The chain joins TRBV4-2 to TRBJ2-7; TRBD2 might be the D (5 bases). Germline V gene data show CDR1 as LGHNA and CDR2 as YNFKEQ. CDR3 length: 15 amino acids. The V end was cut by 0 bases, the J end by 2 bases, with 11 bases between. Here the CDR3 reads CASSQEEGYAYEQYF. The CDR3 nucleotides are TGTGCCAGCAGCCAAGAAGAGGGATACGCCTACGAGCAGTACTTC.

The CDR3, as DNA: TGTGCCAGTAGTAGTATCCTAGCGGGTCATAAAAACATTCAGTACTTC. Protein sequence: CASSSILAGHKNIQYF. The genes are TRBV19 and TRBJ2-4, with 8 nucleotides matching TRBD2. This CDR3 is built from 16 residues. Looked up from germline, CDR1 is LNHDA and CDR2 is SQIVND (reference sequence). V was pared by 4 bases and J by 4 bases, with 9 bases of the junction left unmatched.

J is TRBJ2-7 and V is TRBV5-6, with D perhaps matching TRBD1 or TRBD2 (6 bases each). The CDR3 runs to 15 residues. V was shortened by 4 bases and J by 5 bases, with 19 bases between the two germline ends. Germline loops: CDR1 SGHDT, CDR2 YYEEEE. CDR3 in DNA: TGTGCCAGCAGCCCCGCCCCACGGGGGCGCGACGAGCAGTACGTC. Protein product: CASSPAPRGRDEQYV.

This clonotype appeared a few times. This chain uses TRBV28 with TRBJ1-3; a weak D match, TRBD1 (6 bases). Germline V gives CDR1 MDHEN, CDR2 SYDVKM. CDR3 length: 15 amino acids. V shed 8 bases and J shed 0 bases, with 14 bases lying between them. In DNA, the CDR3 is TGTGCCAGCGATGGGACACGAAGCTCTGGAAACACCATATATTTT. Translation: CASDGTRSSGNTIYF.